A single sample is the source of the 7 T cell receptor beta chains below, sequenced in a study of blood T cell repertoires in COVID-19. TCRdb's table, derived via immunoSEQ multiplex PCR, lists solely in-frame clones and lacks some. This table holds approximately 200,000 clones, 85% to 90% found once. Sequenced sample: peripheral blood. These receptor sequences come from a man aged 45-60 years with acute or convalescent COVID-19.

The gene calls are TRBV11-1 and TRBJ1-2; D unclear. The CDR3 is 13 amino acids. V was pared by 5 bases and J by 2 bases, with 9 bases between. The germline CDR1 and CDR2 sequences are SGHAT and FQDESV (reference sequence). Here the CDR3 reads CASSPADNYGYTF. CDR3 sequence (DNA): TGTGCCAGCAGCCCAGCGGACAACTATGGCTACACCTTC.

The gene calls are TRBV7-2 and TRBJ1-1; unclear D gene. Trimming stripped 5 bases from V and 0 bases from J, with 13 bases between. In germline, CDR1 is SGHTA, CDR2 FQGNSA. The CDR3 runs to 15 residues. The CDR3 bases are TGTGCCAGCAGCCCCCAAATAACAGTGAACACTGAAGCTTTCTTT. Its protein product is CASSPQITVNTEAFF. The full variable domain, with the rest looked up from reference TRBV7-2 and TRBJ1-1, is GAGVSQSPSNKVTEKGKDVELRCDPISGHTALYWYRQSLGQGLEFLIYFQGNSAPDKSGLPSDRFSAERTGGSVSTLTIQRTQQEDSAVYLCASSPQITVNTEAFFGQGTRLTVV.

The V and J genes are TRBV7-8 and TRBJ1-1; D perhaps matches TRBD1 (5 bases). V lost 2 bases and J 0 bases, leaving 7 bases between the germline ends. The CDR3 length is 14 residues. The germline V gene encodes CDR1 SGHVS and CDR2 FQNEAQ. CDR3: CASSLRQLNTEAFF. The CDR3 DNA reads as TGTGCCAGCAGCTTAAGACAGCTGAACACTGAAGCTTTCTTT.

The gene calls are TRBV19 and TRBJ1-2; 9 bases map to TRBD1. With V trimmed by 7 bases and J by 5 bases, 11 bases remained unmatched. CDR1 is LNHDA and CDR2 is SQIVND in the germline V gene (reference sequence). The CDR3 covers 15 residues. This CDR3 reads CASNTAFGTGYGYTF. The DNA for the CDR3 is TGTGCCAGTAACACTGCCTTCGGGACAGGGTATGGCTACACCTTC. The variable domain in full, completed from reference TRBV19 and TRBJ1-2, reads DGGITQSPKYLFRKEGQNVTLSCEQNLNHDAMYWYRQDPGQGLRLIYYSQIVNDFQKGDIAEGYSVSREKKESFPLTVTSAQKNPTAFYLCASNTAFGTGYGYTFGSGTRLTVV.

The V call is TRBV12-3 or TRBV12-4, the J call TRBJ1-2, with 7 positions matching TRBD1. This CDR3 has 12 amino acids. Trimming removed 8 bases from V and 4 bases from J; junction bases left unmatched: 4. The CDR3 sequence is CASRTGSYGYTF. CDR3 DNA sequence: TGTGCCAGCCGGACAGGAAGCTATGGCTACACCTTC.

The chain joins TRBV3-1 (or the pseudogene TRBV3-2) to TRBJ1-2, with D unclear. Germline V CDR1 and CDR2: LGHDT, YNNKEL (reference sequence). Deletions cut 4 bases from V and 5 bases from J, with 11 bases between. There are 13 residues in the CDR3. Here the CDR3 reads CASSPRNTYGYTF. Written as DNA, the CDR3 is TGTGCCAGCAGCCCGAGGAATACTTATGGCTACACCTTC.

This chain connects TRBV19 to TRBJ2-2, with D possibly matching TRBD1 (6 bases). The CDR3 sequence is 17 residues long. The germline V gene encodes CDR1 LNHDA and CDR2 SQIVND (reference sequence). Trimming stripped 5 bases from V and 5 bases from J, with 21 bases between. The CDR3 bases are TGTGCCAGTAGTCTCCGCTTAACAGGGATTCGGACCGGGGAGCTGTTTTTT. This codes for CASSLRLTGIRTGELFF.